Each of the 13 T cell receptor beta chains below was sequenced from the same sample in a study of OX40 agonist ivuxolimab in advanced cancers. TCRdb's copy holds only in-frame clones and misses some; the assay was immunoSEQ multiplex PCR. Among about 84,000 clones listed, approximately 89% were seen once. Here the sequenced sample was CD4+ or CD8+ T cells sorted from blood, taken in a trial of the OX40 agonist ivuxolimab. The receptor set was obtained from an adult with an advanced solid tumor such as melanoma, head and neck, liver or kidney cancer.

The chain links TRBV27 to TRBJ1-2; 7 nucleotides agree with TRBD1. This CDR3 has 14 residues. Germline V lookup: CDR1 MNHEY, CDR2 SMNVEV (reference sequence). Trimming removed 4 bases from V and 7 bases from J; junction bases left unmatched: 9. The CDR3 sequence is CASSYRQGLSGYTF. Written as DNA, the CDR3 is TGTGCCAGCAGTTACAGACAGGGTTTATCTGGCTACACCTTC.

The gene calls are TRBV6-1 and TRBJ2-7; 9 bases agree with TRBD1. Germline trimming cut 7 bases from V and 8 bases from J; bases unmatched to any gene: 3. Germline CDR1 MNHNS, CDR2 SASEGT. There are 11 residues in the CDR3. The CDR3 bases are TGTGCCAGCAACACAGGGGGCAAGCAGTACTTC. Translated: CASNTGGKQYF.

This clone has a single count. At the DNA level, this CDR3 is encoded by other sequences in the same sample as well. V is TRBV5-1 and J is TRBJ2-5; TRBD1 is a possible D gene (6 bases). Trimming took 2 bases from V and 2 from J, leaving 7 bases between them. Germline assignment: CDR1 SGHRS and CDR2 YFSETQ. The CDR3 consists of 13 residues. CDR3 sequence: CASSLQGQETQYF. The CDR3 DNA reads as TGCGCCAGCAGCTTACAGGGACAAGAGACCCAGTACTTC.

The chain has TRBV5-1 and TRBJ2-1, with TRBD2 matching 9 bases. Germline CDR1 SGHRS, CDR2 YFSETQ. The CDR3 has 13 amino acids. V gave up 7 bases and J gave up 6 bases; unmatched junction bases: 5. The chain's CDR3 is CASRSGGTNEQFF. CDR3 in DNA: TGCGCCAGCCGGAGCGGGGGGACCAATGAGCAGTTCTTC. The entire variable domain, with the rest obtained from reference TRBV5-1 and TRBJ2-1, is as follows: KAGVTQTPRYLIKTRGQQVTLSCSPISGHRSVSWYQQTPGQGLQFLFEYFSETQRNKGNFPGRFSGRQFSNSRSEMNVSTLELGDSALYLCASRSGGTNEQFFGPGTRLTVL.

The J gene is TRBJ1-2, the V gene TRBV7-9; D is perhaps TRBD1 (5 bases). Trimming shortened V by 2 bases and J by 2 bases, and 9 bases separated the two germline ends. Germline CDR1 SEHNR, CDR2 FQNEAQ (reference sequence). The CDR3 sequence is 14 residues long. In DNA form, the CDR3 reads TGTGCCAGCAGCTTATTAAACAGGAACTATGGCTACACCTTC. Residues: CASSLLNRNYGYTF.

V usage is TRBV11-2 and J usage is TRBJ1-2; maybe TRBD1 (6 bases). The germline CDR1 and CDR2 sequences are SGHAT and FQNNGV. V was cut by 4 bases and J by 4 bases, with 10 bases left in between. CDR3 length: 13 residues. As DNA, the CDR3 is TGTGCCAGCAGCTCAGGGGTCCCCTATGGCTACACCTTC. Protein sequence: CASSSGVPYGYTF.

The J gene is TRBJ2-1, the V gene TRBV28; 9 bases map to TRBD2. Trimming cost V 6 bases and J 1 base; bases outside gene matches: 22. Germline CDR1 is MDHEN and CDR2 is SYDVKM. There are 21 residues in the CDR3. The CDR3 protein is CASSRSPASMLAGPSYNEQFF. CDR3 nucleotides: TGTGCCAGCAGCCGCAGCCCGGCCTCGATGCTAGCGGGACCATCCTACAATGAGCAGTTCTTC.

The genes are TRBV19 and TRBJ1-2; 9 nucleotides line up with TRBD1. V trimming: 4 bases; J trimming: 0 bases; junction bases outside the gene matches: 6. The germline gives CDR1 LNHDA, CDR2 SQIVND (reference sequence). This CDR3 has 16 residues. The CDR3 DNA sequence: TGTGCCAGTAGTAGGACTCGACAGGGGGCTAACTATGGCTACACCTTC. This sequence encodes CASSRTRQGANYGYTF.

The chain carries TRBV9 and TRBJ1-3; 9 positions match TRBD1. CDR1 and CDR2 from the germline V gene are SGDLS and YYNGEE. The CDR3 has 15 residues. V lost 3 bases and J lost 0; bases outside the gene matches: 1. The CDR3 bases are TGTGCCAGCAGCGCGACAGGGGGCTCTGGAAACACCATATATTTT. Protein: CASSATGGSGNTIYF. The whole variable domain, filled in from reference TRBV9 and TRBJ1-3, reads DSGVTQTPKHLITATGQRVTLRCSPRSGDLSVYWYQQSLDQGLQFLIQYYNGEERAKGNILERFSAQQFPDLHSELNLSSLELGDSALYFCASSATGGSGNTIYFGEGSWLTVV.

The V and J genes are TRBV7-9 and TRBJ2-5; D might be TRBD1 (5 bases). Trimming cost V 5 bases and J 3 bases, with 16 bases left between them. The V gene's germline CDR1 is SEHNR and CDR2 FQNEAQ (reference sequence). The CDR3 totals 15 residues. For the CDR3, the DNA is TGTGCCAGCAGCCTCCGACAGCCCCTGGAAGAGACCCAGTACTTC. Translation: CASSLRQPLEETQYF.

The V and J genes are TRBV19 and TRBJ1-2; 7 nucleotides align to TRBD1. V lost 4 bases, J lost 6 bases, and 8 bases stayed unmatched. Germline V lookup: CDR1 LNHDA, CDR2 SQIVND (reference sequence). The CDR3 has 14 amino acids. This CDR3 is CASSKMGTGDGYTF. In nucleotides, the CDR3 is TGTGCCAGTAGTAAGATGGGAACAGGGGATGGCTACACCTTC.

CDR3 nucleotides: TGCGCCAGCAGCCCTCGACAGCAGCCCTCATATGGCTACACCTTC. Protein: CASSPRQQPSYGYTF. The rearrangement links TRBV4-1 to TRBJ1-2; possibly TRBD1 for D (5 bases). V lost 4 bases, J lost 5 bases, and 17 bases lay in between. The CDR3 extends over 15 amino acids. From germline, CDR1 is MGHRA and CDR2 YSYEKL.

The rearrangement links TRBV9 to TRBJ1-1, with D maybe TRBD1 (5 bases). The germline V gene encodes CDR1 SGDLS and CDR2 YYNGEE. The CDR3 is 15 residues long. Trimming took 0 bases from V and 4 from J, leaving 13 bases between them. The CDR3 reads CASSVGSGTTTEAFF. CDR3 sequence (DNA): TGTGCCAGCAGCGTAGGAAGCGGGACCACCACTGAAGCTTTCTTT.